The T cell receptor (beta chain) described here comes from a study of T cell responses to AZD1222 COVID-19 vaccine. Study-level background: Second doses at about 4 or about 12 weeks were pooled.

As concerns this clone: Its specificity is unknown.

Method: immunoSEQ multiplex PCR; TCRdb's copy keeps in-frame clones and lacks some. The table includes about 120,000 clones, less than 90% detected once. General study results and limits: The peak T cell response came first, and repertoires were sampled only after it.

CDR1 and CDR2 (germline): LGHDT, YNNKEL (reference sequence). V shed 1 base and J shed 3 bases, with 10 bases lying between them. The CDR3 is 15 residues long. The sample here was peripheral blood, taken on day 0 of AZD1222 vaccination. The clonotype comes from an adult in good health. J is TRBJ1-3 and V is TRBV3-1 (or the pseudogene TRBV3-2), with a weak D call TRBD1 (6 bases). Here the CDR3 reads CASSQAGARGNTIYF. In nucleotides, the CDR3 is TGTGCCAGCAGCCAAGCAGGGGCGCGTGGAAACACCATATATTTT.